This T cell receptor beta chain is drawn from a study of cytomegalovirus exposure and HLA in healthy donors. Findings of the study overall: The listing of 150 to 200 TCR beta chains classed them as cytomegalovirus-associated.

This clone was seen only once. Its target is not known. Germline values: CDR1 MNHNS, CDR2 SASEGT. Losses at the gene ends were 2 bases for V and 7 bases for J; bases not matched to a gene: 8. The CDR3 has 15 residues. The primer mix had 60 Vbeta and 13 Jbeta primers. Assay used: immunoSEQ multiplex PCR; TCRdb lists only in-frame clones, some missing. The table records about 120,000 clones, under 70% of them present only once. The TCR originated in a young man in good health and CMV-seronegative. Sequencing was done on a sample of PBMCs. The chain combines TRBV6-1 with TRBJ1-5, with 7 bases aligning to TRBD1. CDR3 loop: CASSEYGTATQPQHF. CDR3 DNA: TGTGCCAGCAGTGAATACGGGACAGCGACGCAGCCCCAGCATTTT.